The T cell receptor (beta chain) under discussion was sequenced for a study of brain metastases from non-small cell lung cancer. Sequencing used immunoSEQ multiplex PCR; TCRdb keeps in-frame clones, though not all of them. The table includes about 6,000 clones, approximately 82% detected once. Study-level results: Compared with their matched primary tumors, 60% to 65% of brain metastases showed expanded T-cell clones. Metastases had sparse T cells but largely shared repertoires with primaries. Brain metastases had lower T-cell infiltration than primary tumors.

As to this clone: The antigen remains unidentified.

Sequenced input: primary lung tumor tissue. The TCR originated in a donor at least 40 years old with non-small cell lung cancer.

The CDR3 DNA sequence: TGTGCCAGCAGGGCCCCGGGATATGGGAACACTGAAGCTTTCTTT. It specifies CASRAPGYGNTEAFF. The chain couples TRBV2 to TRBJ1-1; D is ambiguous. There are 15 residues in the CDR3. V shed 6 bases and J shed 1 base, with 15 bases lying between them. The germline V gene has CDR1 SNHLY and CDR2 FYNNEI. The full variable domain, in which reference TRBV2 and TRBJ1-1 provide the parts outside the CDR3, is EPEVTQTPSHQVTQMGQEVILRCVPISNHLYFYWYRQILGQKVEFLVSFYNNEISEKSEIFDDQFSVERPDGSNFTLKIRSTKLEDSAMYFCASRAPGYGNTEAFFGQGTRLTVV.